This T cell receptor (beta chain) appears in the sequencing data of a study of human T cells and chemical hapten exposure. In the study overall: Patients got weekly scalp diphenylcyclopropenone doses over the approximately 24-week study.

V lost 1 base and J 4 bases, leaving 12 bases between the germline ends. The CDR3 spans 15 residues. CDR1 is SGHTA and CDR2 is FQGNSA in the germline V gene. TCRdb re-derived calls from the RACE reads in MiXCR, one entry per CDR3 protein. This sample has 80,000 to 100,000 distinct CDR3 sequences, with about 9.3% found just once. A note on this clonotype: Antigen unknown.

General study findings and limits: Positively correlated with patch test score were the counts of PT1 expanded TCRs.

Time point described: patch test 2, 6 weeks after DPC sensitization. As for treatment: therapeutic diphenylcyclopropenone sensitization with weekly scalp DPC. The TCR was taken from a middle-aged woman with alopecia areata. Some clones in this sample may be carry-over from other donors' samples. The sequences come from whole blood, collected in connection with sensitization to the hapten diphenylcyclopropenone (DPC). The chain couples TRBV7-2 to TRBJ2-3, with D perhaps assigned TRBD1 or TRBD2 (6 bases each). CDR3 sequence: CASSLGGARADTQYF. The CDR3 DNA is TGTGCCAGCAGCTTAGGGGGGGCCCGCGCAGATACGCAGTATTTT. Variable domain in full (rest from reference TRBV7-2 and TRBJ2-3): GAGVSQSPSNKVTEKGKDVELRCDPISGHTALYWYRQSLGQGLEFLIYFQGNSAPDKSGLPSDRFSAERTGGSVSTLTIQRTQQEDSAVYLCASSLGGARADTQYFGPGTRLTVL.